This T cell receptor (beta chain) was recovered during a study of blood T cell repertoires in COVID-19. About the research overall: Sites across the United States, Italy and Spain contributed samples from acute and convalescent COVID-19. PBMCs, B-cell-depleted T cells, or T cells provided the cDNA or gDNA that made up the material.

This clone was counted between two and nine times. In the original analysis: Amplifying reference gene primers gave estimates of nucleated cell counts. Repertoires were generated with immunoSEQ multiplex PCR, while TCRdb's copy carries only in-frame clones and drops some. The V and J calls and clone size were taken over from that table, and D and trimming were inferred from the DNA. The sample records about 140,000 clones, 80% to 85% being singletons. Between the trimmed V and J ends, which lost 4 bases and 7 bases, there was a span of 7 bases. Germline values: CDR1 SEHNR, CDR2 FQNEAQ (reference sequence). This CDR3 is 11 amino acids long.

This TCR came from a woman older than 75 with acute or convalescent COVID-19. The gene calls are TRBV7-9 and TRBJ1-2, with D possibly matching TRBD1 (5 bases). The sample comprised peripheral blood. The CDR3 protein is CASSSQVGYTF. DNA for the CDR3: TGTGCCAGCAGCTCACAGGTTGGCTACACCTTC.